This TCR beta chain was recorded in a study of blood T cell repertoires in COVID-19. The table lists this clone with a few counts. Data came from immunoSEQ multiplex PCR; TCRdb stores just in-frame clones and leaves some out. Of 200,000 to 300,000 clones in the sample, approximately 88% were seen once. This CDR3 is built from 15 residues. Trimming removed 3 bases at V and 8 bases at J, with 17 bases between. The germline V gene has CDR1 KGHSH and CDR2 LQKENI. The clonotype originates from a man between 35 and 55 years old with acute or convalescent COVID-19. V and J are TRBV18 and TRBJ2-1, with D maybe TRBD1 (6 bases). Sequencing input: peripheral blood. The CDR3 loop is CASSPRQVGTDEQFF. The CDR3 DNA follows: TGTGCCAGCTCACCTAGACAGGTTGGTACGGATGAGCAGTTCTTC.